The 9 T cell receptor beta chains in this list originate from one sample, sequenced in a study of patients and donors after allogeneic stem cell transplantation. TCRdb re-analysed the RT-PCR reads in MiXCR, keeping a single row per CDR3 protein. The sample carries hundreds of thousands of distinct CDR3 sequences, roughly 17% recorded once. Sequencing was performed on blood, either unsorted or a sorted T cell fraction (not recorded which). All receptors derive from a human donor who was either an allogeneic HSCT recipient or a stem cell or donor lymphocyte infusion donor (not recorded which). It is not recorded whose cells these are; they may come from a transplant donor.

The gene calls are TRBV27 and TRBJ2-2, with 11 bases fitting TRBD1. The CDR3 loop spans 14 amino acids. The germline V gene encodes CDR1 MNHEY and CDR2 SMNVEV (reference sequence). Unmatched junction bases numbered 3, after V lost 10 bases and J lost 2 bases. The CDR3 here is CATRTGGNTGELFF. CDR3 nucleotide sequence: TGTGCCACCCGGACAGGGGGCAACACCGGGGAGCTGTTTTTT.

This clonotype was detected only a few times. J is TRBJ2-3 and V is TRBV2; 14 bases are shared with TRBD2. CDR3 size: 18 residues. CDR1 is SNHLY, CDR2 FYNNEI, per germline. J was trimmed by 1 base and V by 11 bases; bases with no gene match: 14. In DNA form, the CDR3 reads TGTGCCTTCCCTAAACCGGGACTAGCGGGAGTGCGCACAGATACGCAGTATTTT. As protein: CAFPKPGLAGVRTDTQYF.

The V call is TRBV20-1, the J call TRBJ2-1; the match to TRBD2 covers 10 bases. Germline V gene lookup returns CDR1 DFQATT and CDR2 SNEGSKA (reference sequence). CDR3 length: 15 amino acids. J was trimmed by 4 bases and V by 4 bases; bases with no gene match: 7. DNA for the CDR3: TGCAGTGCTACCGCCCTAGCGGGGGAATACAATGAGCAGTTCTTC. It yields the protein CSATALAGEYNEQFF.

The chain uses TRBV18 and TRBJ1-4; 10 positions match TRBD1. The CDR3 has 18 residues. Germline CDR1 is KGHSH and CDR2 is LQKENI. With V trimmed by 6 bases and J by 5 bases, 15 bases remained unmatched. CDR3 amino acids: CASSPSGTGASWNEKLFF. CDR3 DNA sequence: TGTGCCAGCTCCCCGTCCGGGACAGGGGCTTCTTGGAATGAAAAACTGTTTTTT. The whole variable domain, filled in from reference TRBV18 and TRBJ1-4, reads NAGVMQNPRHLVRRRGQEARLRCSPMKGHSHVYWYRQLPEEGLKFMVYLQKENIIDESGMPKERFSAEFPKEGPSILRIQQVVRGDSAAYFCASSPSGTGASWNEKLFFGSGTQLSVL.

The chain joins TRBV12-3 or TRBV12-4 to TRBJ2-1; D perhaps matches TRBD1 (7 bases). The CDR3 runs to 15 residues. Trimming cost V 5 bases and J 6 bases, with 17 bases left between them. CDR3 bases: TGTGCCAGCAGTCCCAACAGGGGACTCGGCAATGAGCAGTTCTTC. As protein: CASSPNRGLGNEQFF.

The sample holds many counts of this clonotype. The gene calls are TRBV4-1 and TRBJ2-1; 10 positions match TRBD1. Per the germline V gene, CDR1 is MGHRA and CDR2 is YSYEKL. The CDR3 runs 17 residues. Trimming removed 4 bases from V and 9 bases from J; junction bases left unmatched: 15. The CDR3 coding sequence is TGCGCCAGCAGCCGGCCATCTCCGGGACAGGGGAGTAGTGAGCAGTTCTTC. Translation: CASSRPSPGQGSSEQFF.

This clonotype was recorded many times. The CDR3 DNA follows: TGTGCCAGCAGCTTAGAAGGTCTAGACGAGCAGTACTTC. As protein: CASSLEGLDEQYF. The chain combines TRBV7-6 with TRBJ2-7, with no clear D. This CDR3 has 13 residues. From germline, CDR1 is SGHVS and CDR2 FNYEAQ. V lost 1 base and J 5 bases, leaving 9 bases between the germline ends.

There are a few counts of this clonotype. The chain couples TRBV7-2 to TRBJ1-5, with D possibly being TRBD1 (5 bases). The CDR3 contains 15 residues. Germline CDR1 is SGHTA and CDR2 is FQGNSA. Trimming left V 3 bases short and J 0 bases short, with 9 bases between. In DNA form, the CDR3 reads TGTGCCAGCAGCTTTTCAGGGATTAGCAATCAGCCCCAGCATTTT. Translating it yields CASSFSGISNQPQHF.

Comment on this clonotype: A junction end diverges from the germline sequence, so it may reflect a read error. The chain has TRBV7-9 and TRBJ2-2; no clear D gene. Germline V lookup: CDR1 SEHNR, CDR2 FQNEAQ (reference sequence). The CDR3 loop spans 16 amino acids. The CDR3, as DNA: TGTGCCAGCAGCTTTCTCCCCAAATCGAAGACCGGGGAGCTGTTTTTT. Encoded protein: CASSFLPKSKTGELFF.